This entry lists 12 T cell receptor beta chains sequenced from one sample in a study of T cells after yellow fever vaccination. MiXCR was run by TCRdb on the 5' RACE reads, yielding one entry per CDR3 protein. Here the sample spans 300,000 to 350,000 distinct CDR3 sequences, almost 4% being singletons. The source was PBMCs, collected 5 days after the yellow fever booster vaccination. The receptors were sampled from a man between 18 and 35 years old who received the YFV17D yellow fever vaccine.

A few counts support this clonotype. The chain employs TRBV18 and TRBJ1-1; TRBD1 matches at 9 bases. The CDR3 is 15 amino acids. Germline loops: CDR1 KGHSH, CDR2 LQKENI. Trimming removed 6 bases from V and 7 bases from J; junction bases left unmatched: 12. The CDR3 is CASSPKQGATYEAFF. The DNA for the CDR3 is TGTGCCAGCTCTCCGAAACAGGGGGCCACCTATGAAGCTTTCTTT.

V and J are TRBV20-1 and TRBJ2-3; no firm D call. CDR1 is DFQATT, CDR2 SNEGSKA, per germline (reference sequence). The CDR3 runs to 13 residues. Deletions cut 3 bases from V and 2 bases from J, with 9 bases between. Written as DNA, the CDR3 is TGCAGTGCTAGTTCAACAAACACAGATACGCAGTATTTT. Residues: CSASSTNTDTQYF.

The chain uses TRBV19 and TRBJ1-5; D perhaps matches TRBD1 (5 bases). CDR1 and CDR2 from the germline V gene are LNHDA and SQIVND (reference sequence). Between the trimmed V and J ends, which lost 7 bases and 7 bases, there was a span of 17 bases. The CDR3 extends over 14 amino acids. The DNA of the CDR3 is TGTGCCAGTAATCAGCAGGGCCCTAAGCAGCCCCAGCATTTT. Translation: CASNQQGPKQPQHF.

This clonotype has more than one count but fewer than ten. The genes are TRBV7-9 and TRBJ2-1, with no clear D. Trimming shortened V by 8 bases and J by 5 bases, and 16 bases separated the two germline ends. Germline V CDR1 and CDR2: SEHNR, FQNEAQ (reference sequence). The CDR3 length is 14 residues. DNA for the CDR3: TGTGCCAGCGCCATGAGCGACGGACACAATGAGCAGTTCTTC. Protein: CASAMSDGHNEQFF.

The sample holds many counts of this clonotype. The rearrangement links TRBV7-2 to TRBJ2-5; D not certain. V was cut by 1 base and J by 4 bases, with 10 bases left in between. There are 14 residues in the CDR3. Per germline, CDR1 SGHTA and CDR2 FQGNSA. The CDR3 loop reads CASSLGGFGETQYF. In DNA form, the CDR3 reads TGTGCCAGCAGCTTAGGGGGTTTTGGAGAGACCCAGTACTTC.

There are a few counts of this clonotype. The rearrangement uses TRBV6-1 and TRBJ1-6; D perhaps matches TRBD1 (5 bases). Trimming removed 6 bases at V and 7 bases at J, with 16 bases between. Germline assignment: CDR1 MNHNS and CDR2 SASEGT. The CDR3 totals 15 residues. CDR3 bases: TGTGCCAGCAGGCGGCCCGGGACTGGGAATTCACCCCTCCACTTT. This codes for CASRRPGTGNSPLHF.

The chain is built from TRBV4-1 and TRBJ1-5, with a tentative D call TRBD1 (5 bases). The CDR3 has 16 residues. Germline assignment: CDR1 MGHRA and CDR2 YSYEKL. Between the trimmed V and J ends, which lost 4 bases and 11 bases, there was a span of 24 bases. The DNA of the CDR3 is TGCGCCAGCAGCCCCCTCCTGGCAGGGAGGCGTGGAGCCCAGCATTTT. Translating gives CASSPLLAGRRGAQHF.

This clonotype came up many times. The rearrangement links TRBV7-6 to TRBJ1-1; a possible D gene is TRBD1 (6 bases). The V end was cut by 1 base, the J end by 4 bases, with 10 bases between. Per the germline V gene, CDR1 is SGHVS and CDR2 is FNYEAQ. CDR3 length: 14 amino acids. CDR3 DNA sequence: TGTGCCAGCAGCTTAGAACAGGGTAGCACTGAAGCTTTCTTT. It yields the protein CASSLEQGSTEAFF.

This clonotype was observed many times. This chain links TRBV24-1 with TRBJ2-5; perhaps TRBD2 as D (6 bases). The CDR3 is 14 amino acids. Trimming shortened V by 4 bases and J by 4 bases, and 12 bases separated the two germline ends. Germline V gives CDR1 KGHDR, CDR2 SFDVKD. As DNA, the CDR3 is TGTGCCACCAGTGACACCCGGAGGGGAGAGACCCAGTACTTC. Protein product: CATSDTRRGETQYF.

The chain links TRBV18 to TRBJ2-7; D is undetermined. Germline V gene sequence: CDR1 KGHSH, CDR2 LQKENI. The CDR3 is 20 amino acids. Trimming took off 2 bases at V and 2 bases at J, with 28 bases between the two ends. The CDR3 nucleotides read TGTGCCAGCTCACCAATCCGATGTCTCGTTGGGATCCGGGCAACCTACGAGCAGTACGTC. Translation: CASSPIRCLVGIRATYEQYV.

In its sample, this clonotype was seen many times. V gene TRBV12-3 or TRBV12-4 combines with J gene TRBJ2-1; TRBD1 or TRBD2 may be the D gene (6 bases each). The CDR3 is 14 amino acids. V lost 2 bases and J 8 bases, leaving 13 bases between the germline ends. The CDR3 sequence is CASSLSSGGDEQFF. The CDR3 DNA reads as TGTGCCAGCAGTTTATCATCCGGGGGCGATGAGCAGTTCTTC.

In its sample, this clonotype was seen a few times. V is TRBV28 and J is TRBJ2-7, with TRBD2 identical over 8 bases. Germline CDR1 reads MDHEN; CDR2 reads SYDVKM. The CDR3 spans 15 residues. V was pared by 4 bases and J by 2 bases, with 7 bases of the junction left unmatched. For the CDR3, the DNA is TGTGCCAGCAGTTCCCCGGGAGGGGAAACCTACGAGCAGTACGTC. Its protein product is CASSSPGGETYEQYV.